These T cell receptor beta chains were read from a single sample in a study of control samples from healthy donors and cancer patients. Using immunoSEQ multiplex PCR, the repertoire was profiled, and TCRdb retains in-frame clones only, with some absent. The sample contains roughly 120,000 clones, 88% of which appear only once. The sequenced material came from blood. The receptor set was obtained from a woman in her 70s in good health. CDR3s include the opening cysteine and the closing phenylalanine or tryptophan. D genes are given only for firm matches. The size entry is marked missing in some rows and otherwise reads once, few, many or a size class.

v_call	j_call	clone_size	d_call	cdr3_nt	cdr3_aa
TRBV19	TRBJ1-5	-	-	TGTGCCAGTAGTACCCGTAATCAGCCCCAGCATTTT	CASSTRNQPQHF
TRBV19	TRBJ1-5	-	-	TGTGCCAGTAGTAACAGCAATCAGCCCCAGCATTTT	CASSNSNQPQHF
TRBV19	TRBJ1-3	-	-	TGTGCCAGTAGCATACTCCGGACAGCCTCTGGAAACACCATATATTTT	CASSILRTASGNTIYF
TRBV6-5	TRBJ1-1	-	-	TGTGCCAGCAGTTACGGGGGGCAGGACACTGAAGCTTTCTTT	CASSYGGQDTEAFF
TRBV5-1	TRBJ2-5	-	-	TGCGCCAGCAGCTGGTCCAGTAAAGAGACCCAGTACTTC	CASSWSSKETQYF
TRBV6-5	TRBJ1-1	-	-	TGTGCCAGCAGTTACTCTGGTACGAACACTGAAGCTTTCTTT	CASSYSGTNTEAFF
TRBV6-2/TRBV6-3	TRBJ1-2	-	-	TGTGCCAGCAGTCAAAGCCGGGAGGGCGGCTACACCTTC	CASSQSREGGYTF
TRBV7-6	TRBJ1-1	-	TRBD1	TGTGCCAGCAGCCCCGACAGGGACACTGAAGCTTTCTTT	CASSPDRDTEAFF
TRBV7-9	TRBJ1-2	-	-	TGTGCCAGCAGCTTAGCGGCCAAAACCGACTATGGCTACACCTTC	CASSLAAKTDYGYTF
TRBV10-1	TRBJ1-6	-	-	TGCGCCAGCAGTGAGGGGGATTCACCCCTCCACTTT	CASSEGDSPLHF
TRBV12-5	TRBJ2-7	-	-	TGTGCTAGTGGTCCCTCGGGACGGACTTTCTACGAGCAGTACTTC	CASGPSGRTFYEQYF
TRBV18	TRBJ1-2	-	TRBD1	TGTGCCAGCTCACGGGACAGGACTTATGGCTACACCTTC	CASSRDRTYGYTF
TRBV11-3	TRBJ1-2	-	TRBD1	TGTGCCAGCAGCCCCCACGGGACAGACTATGGCTACACCTTC	CASSPHGTDYGYTF
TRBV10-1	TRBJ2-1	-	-	TGCGCCAGCAGCACCGGGCCTTACGGCGGGTACAATGAGCAGTTCTTC	CASSTGPYGGYNEQFF
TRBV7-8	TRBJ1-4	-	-	TGTGCCAGCAGCCGAAAGACATGGGACGGTACTAATGAAAAACTGTTTTTT	CASSRKTWDGTNEKLFF
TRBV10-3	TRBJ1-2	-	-	TGTGCCATCAGTGAGTCAGGGGGATATGGCTACACCTTC	CAISESGGYGYTF
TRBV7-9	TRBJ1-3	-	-	TGTGCCAGCAGCGGCAGGGGAAACACCATATATTTT	CASSGRGNTIYF
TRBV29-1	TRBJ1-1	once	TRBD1	TGCAGCGTCGGACAGGGGGCGACTGAAGCTTTCTTT	CSVGQGATEAFF
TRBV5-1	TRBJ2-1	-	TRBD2	TGCGCCAGCAGCTTTCAGGCAGGCGGGGGCAATGAGCAGTTCTTC	CASSFQAGGGNEQFF
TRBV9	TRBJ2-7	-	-	TGTGCCAGCAGCGTAGCTCGGTTTGGGGGCAGGTCCTACGAGCAGTACTTC	CASSVARFGGRSYEQYF
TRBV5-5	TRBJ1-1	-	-	TGTGCCAGCAGCTTGGTTCAGGGCCACACTGAAGCTTTCTTT	CASSLVQGHTEAFF